This T cell receptor (beta chain) emerged from a study of blood T cell repertoires in COVID-19. Overall study context: The United States, Italy and Spain provided the acute and convalescent COVID-19 samples. PBMCs, B-cell-depleted T cells, or T cells were the source of the cDNA or gDNA that made up the material.

Trimming cost V 1 base and J 5 bases, with 14 bases left between them. The CDR3 runs 15 residues. Looked up from germline, CDR1 is SGHNT and CDR2 is YYREEE (reference sequence). As processed by the authors: Estimation of nucleated cell counts was performed using reference gene primer amplification. Sequencing was performed with immunoSEQ multiplex PCR; in TCRdb, only in-frame clones are kept and a portion is missing. V, J and clone size reflect that table, while D and trimming were determined from the DNA. The sample yields some 120,000 clones, around 86% seen once. The chain carries TRBV5-4 and TRBJ2-3; the D is unclear. The sequenced sample was peripheral blood. The TCR was taken from a woman aged 45-65 years who had recovered from COVID-19. Written as DNA, the CDR3 is TGTGCCAGCAGCTTGTTAATGCGGAAGCAAGATACGCAGTATTTT. Protein sequence: CASSLLMRKQDTQYF.